This is a list of T cell receptor beta chains from one sample in a study of radiotherapy plus CTLA-4 blockade in lung cancer. TCRdb keeps only in-frame clones here, not all; method: immunoSEQ multiplex PCR. This table holds about 98,000 clones, 75% to 90% found once. Source: peripheral blood, taken from a patient treated with radiotherapy plus ipilimumab. These receptor sequences come from a human donor with non-small cell lung cancer who had a partial response to radiotherapy plus ipilimumab. Both conserved end residues are part of each CDR3. The D gene is left open where the match is weak. Clone size is stated in some rows and not others, as once, few, many or a class when expanded.

D gene	V gene	clone size	J gene	CDR3 DNA	CDR3 protein
TRBD2	TRBV7-9	NA	TRBJ2-2	TGTGCCAGCAGCTTAGCGGGGACTAGCGGGAGCTCCGGGGAGCTGTTTTTT	CASSLAGTSGSSGELFF
NA	TRBV18	few	TRBJ2-7	TGTGCCAGCTCCAGCTCCGGGTCCTCCGAGCAGTACTTC	CASSSSGSSEQYF
TRBD1	TRBV28	NA	TRBJ1-5	TGTGCCAGCAGACCGGGACAGGGTGACCCTAGCAATCAGCCCCAGCATTTT	CASRPGQGDPSNQPQHF
NA	TRBV29-1	NA	TRBJ1-1	TGCAGCCCCTATGACACGAACACTGAAGCTTTCTTT	CSPYDTNTEAFF
NA	TRBV5-1	NA	TRBJ2-7	TGCGCCAGCAGCCCAGGAGGGTCCTACGAGCAGTACTTC	CASSPGGSYEQYF
NA	TRBV28	NA	TRBJ1-1	TGTGCCAGCAATCGAGGGCTTTTCGAAGCTTTCTTT	CASNRGLFEAFF
NA	TRBV15	few	TRBJ1-1	TGTGCCACCAGCGGAAGGGAGGGTGGGAATGAAGCTTTCTTT	CATSGREGGNEAFF
NA	TRBV6-6	NA	TRBJ1-1	TGTGCCAGCAGTTATTCGACAACTGAAGCTTTCTTT	CASSYSTTEAFF
TRBD1	TRBV7-9	NA	TRBJ2-7	TGTGCCAGCAGCTCTTGGACAGGGTCAGACGAGCAGTACTTC	CASSSWTGSDEQYF
NA	TRBV4-1	NA	TRBJ2-1	TGCGCCAGCAGCCAAGATGGGGTGGGGCTAGCGCCCTACAATGAGCAGTTCTTC	CASSQDGVGLAPYNEQFF
NA	TRBV19	NA	TRBJ1-5	TGTGCCAGTAGCGATCGTGGATTCGGGAGCAATCAGCCCCAGCATTTT	CASSDRGFGSNQPQHF
NA	TRBV29-1	once	TRBJ1-4	TGCAGCGTTGAACCCATTAGGGGAGGACCTGAACCTAGTGTGTTTTTT	CSVEPIRGGPEPSVFF
NA	TRBV9	NA	TRBJ1-5	TGTGCCAGCAGCGTAGATCTAGGGGTAGGGATGCCCCAGCATTTT	CASSVDLGVGMPQHF
NA	TRBV7-3	NA	TRBJ2-4	TGTGCCAGCAGCCCGAGACAGAAAAACATTCAGTACTTC	CASSPRQKNIQYF
NA	TRBV9	few	TRBJ2-7	TGTGCCAGCAGCGTAGAGGGGGGAGGGCCCGAGCAGTACTTC	CASSVEGGGPEQYF
NA	TRBV5-5	NA	TRBJ2-7	TGTGCCAGCAGCCAGGCAGGGGCCCCTTCCGGGAACGAGCAGTACTTC	CASSQAGAPSGNEQYF